This T cell receptor (beta chain) was recorded in a study of CD8+ T cells in alopecia areata. Across the whole study: The study gave tofacitinib for 6 to 18 months, then 6 months off drug.

It was cDNA, reverse transcribed from extracted RNA, that served as the sequencing template. Assay used: immunoSEQ multiplex PCR; TCRdb lists only in-frame clones, some missing. The sample holds under 300,000 clones, 65% to 70% seen once. PBMCs, the starting material, were the source of sorted CD4+ and CD8+ T cells. Of note for this clone: Its antigen is still unknown.

Study outcomes and limitations: Lesional scalp exceeded normal scalp in clonality, especially in alopecia totalis/universalis.

This sequence was found in a human donor with alopecia areata. The sample was CD4+ T cells sorted from blood, taken at week 0.

The CDR3 sequence is CASSDNGVNQPQHF. The CDR3 coding sequence is TGTGCCAGCAGCGACAACGGGGTCAATCAGCCCCAGCATTTT. The V gene is TRBV9, the J gene TRBJ1-5; D remains unclear. Trimming stripped 3 bases from V and 3 bases from J, with 10 bases between. The CDR3 consists of 14 residues. Germline CDR1 is SGDLS and CDR2 is YYNGEE.